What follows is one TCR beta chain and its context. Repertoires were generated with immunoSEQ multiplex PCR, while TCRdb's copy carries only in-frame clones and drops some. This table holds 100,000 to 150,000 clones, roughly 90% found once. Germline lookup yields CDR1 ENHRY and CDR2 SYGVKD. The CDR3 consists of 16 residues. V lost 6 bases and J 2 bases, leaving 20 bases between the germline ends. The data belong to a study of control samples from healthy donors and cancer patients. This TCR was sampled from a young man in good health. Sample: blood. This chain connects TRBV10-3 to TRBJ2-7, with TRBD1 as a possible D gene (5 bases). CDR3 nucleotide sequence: TGTGCCATCAGGGATAGAACAGGAACCAATCCCTACGAGCAGTACTTC. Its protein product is CAIRDRTGTNPYEQYF.